Listed here is a single T cell receptor beta chain. What it binds is not known. Per germline, CDR1 MNHEY and CDR2 SVGEGT. CDR3 length equals 14 residues. Trimming took 2 bases from V and 4 from J, leaving 12 bases between them. This entry comes from a study of T cell repertoires in cytomegalovirus infection. Turning to the study itself: Through public TCR beta signatures, both CMV infection and matching HLA type were indicated.

MiXCR, run by TCRdb on the reads, gives a single entry per CDR3 protein. The table has fewer than 550,000 distinct CDR3 sequences, around 32% seen once. Study results and limitations: In two of eight donors, the top clonotype was HLA-C-restricted CMV-specific.

The chain employs TRBV6-2 or TRBV6-3 and TRBJ2-7; no clear D gene. Material for sequencing was PBMCs. The receptor was isolated from a human donor in good health (CMV status not recorded). Some clones in this sample may be carry-over from other donors' samples. The CDR3 nucleotides are TGTGCCAGCAGTTACCGGGCCTGGGGATACGAGCAGTACTTC. Amino acid sequence: CASSYRAWGYEQYF.